The 11 T cell receptor beta chains below were found in one sample sequenced in a study of T-cell reconstitution after alpha-beta-depleted transplantation in children. This sample's TCRbeta library carried unique molecular identifier barcodes. TCRdb itself ran the PCR reads through MiXCR, one entry per CDR3 protein. The sample consists of hundreds of thousands of distinct CDR3 sequences, around 13% of them appearing once. Sample: PBMCs, mostly from graft donor cells, taken 360 days after TCRalphabeta/CD19-depleted stem cell transplant. The receptors were sampled from a male patient aged 10 to 17 who had a stem cell transplant for acute myeloid leukemia, so the T cells may come from the graft donor.

This CDR3 reads CASSPGGQELTGELFF. The CDR3 bases are TGCGCCAGCAGCCCTGGGGGGCAGGAACTCACCGGGGAGCTGTTTTTT. This chain joins TRBV5-1 and TRBJ2-2; D might be TRBD1 or TRBD2, each matching 6 bases. Germline CDR1 is SGHRS and CDR2 is YFSETQ. The CDR3 totals 16 residues. V dropped 4 bases and J dropped 4 bases, with 17 bases sitting between them.

This chain connects TRBV6-5 to TRBJ1-6; D remains unclear. Trimming took 1 base from V and 7 from J, leaving 11 bases between them. Germline V gene sequence: CDR1 MNHEY, CDR2 SVGAGI. The CDR3 consists of 15 residues. The CDR3 is CASSYYQEGNSPLHF. The CDR3 nucleotides are TGTGCCAGCAGTTACTATCAGGAAGGAAATTCACCCCTCCACTTT.

This clonotype was counted between two and nine times. V and J are TRBV4-2 and TRBJ2-2; unclear D gene. V was pared by 6 bases and J by 6 bases, with 11 bases between. Per the germline V gene, CDR1 is LGHNA and CDR2 is YNFKEQ. The CDR3 has 13 amino acids. The CDR3, as DNA: TGTGCCAGCAGTCAATTTAGGGCCGGGGAGCTGTTTTTT. It is translated as CASSQFRAGELFF.

This clonotype has just a few counts. J is TRBJ2-1 and V is TRBV20-1; D gene uncertain. Trimming stripped 2 bases from V and 1 base from J, with 12 bases between. The CDR3 runs to 15 residues. Looked up from germline, CDR1 is DFQATT and CDR2 is SNEGSKA (reference sequence). For the CDR3, the DNA is TGCAGTGCTAGACCCCCTGGTTTGTCCTACAATGAGCAGTTCTTC. Amino acid sequence: CSARPPGLSYNEQFF.

The rearrangement links TRBV7-3 to TRBJ2-1; no clear D gene. The V gene lost 6 bases and the J gene lost 2 bases, with 14 bases spanning the gap. This CDR3 has 15 residues. The germline CDR1 and CDR2 sequences are SGHTA and FQGTGA. CDR3 region: CASRVMGLAYNEQFF. CDR3 nucleotide sequence: TGTGCCAGCAGGGTAATGGGGTTAGCCTACAATGAGCAGTTCTTC.

This clonotype was found a few times. This chain joins TRBV28 and TRBJ2-7; 8 bases agree with TRBD1. CDR3 length: 15 residues. Trimming cost V 3 bases and J 7 bases; bases outside gene matches: 11. Germline CDR1 and CDR2: MDHEN and SYDVKM. The DNA of the CDR3 is TGTGCCAGCAGTTTGGGGTCAGGGGGCACTTGGGAGCAGTACTTC. It yields the protein CASSLGSGGTWEQYF.

This clonotype was counted between two and nine times. The chain links TRBV10-3 to TRBJ2-7; D might be TRBD2 (6 bases). Germline V gene sequence: CDR1 ENHRY, CDR2 SYGVKD. The V gene lost 6 bases and the J gene lost 7 bases, with 13 bases spanning the gap. CDR3 length: 12 residues. This CDR3 reads CAISAGAGEQYF. The CDR3 nucleotides are TGTGCCATCAGCGCCGGGGCGGGGGAGCAGTACTTC.

CDR3 in amino acids: CASSHPGRHTEAFF. CDR3 bases: TGTGCCAGCAGCCATCCGGGACGGCACACTGAAGCTTTCTTT. The chain joins TRBV6-2 or TRBV6-3 to TRBJ1-1; tentatively, D is TRBD1 (5 bases). V gave up 6 bases and J gave up 3 bases, with 14 bases separating them. The CDR3 is made up of 14 amino acids. Per germline, CDR1 MNHEY and CDR2 SVGEGT.

The table lists this clonotype with a few counts. The V call is TRBV9, the J call TRBJ2-3, with unresolved D. V was clipped by 2 bases and J by 2 bases, with 6 bases between them. The germline gives CDR1 SGDLS, CDR2 YYNGEE. The CDR3 runs 13 residues. This CDR3 is CASSVQITDTQYF. The CDR3 DNA reads as TGTGCCAGCAGCGTGCAGATCACAGATACGCAGTATTTT.

The chain couples TRBV15 to TRBJ2-3; 9 nucleotides align to TRBD2. Germline CDR1 and CDR2: LNHNV and YYDKDF (reference sequence). There are 17 residues in the CDR3. V was clipped by 5 bases and J by 2 bases; unmatched bases: 11. This CDR3 reads CATSPWASGIHTDTQYF. In DNA, the CDR3 is TGTGCCACCAGCCCCTGGGCTAGCGGGATACACACAGATACGCAGTATTTT. Using reference TRBV15 and TRBJ2-3 for the parts outside the CDR3, the full variable domain is DAMVIQNPRYQVTQFGKPVTLSCSQTLNHNVMYWYQQKSSQAPKLLFHYYDKDFNNEADTPDNFQSRRPNTSFCFLDIRSPGLGDTAMYLCATSPWASGIHTDTQYFGPGTRLTVL.

This clonotype was found a few times. The chain joins TRBV3-1 to TRBJ2-7, with 10 bases matching TRBD2. Germline CDR1 and CDR2: LGHDT and YNNKEL (reference sequence). V was clipped by 4 bases and J by 3 bases; unmatched bases: 3. This CDR3 region has 14 residues. CDR3 amino acids: CASSLAGGFYEQYF. The CDR3 nucleotides read TGTGCCAGCAGCCTAGCGGGAGGTTTCTACGAGCAGTACTTC.